The 6 T cell receptor beta chains below all came from one sample that was sequenced in a study of control samples from healthy donors and cancer patients. The data were produced by immunoSEQ multiplex PCR, yet TCRdb's version contains in-frame clones alone and is incomplete. The data hold tens of thousands of clones, with 84% observed a single time. The sequencing sample was made of PBMCs. Receptors were obtained from a man aged 60 to 75 with head and neck cancer.

The rearrangement uses TRBV5-4 and TRBJ2-3; 7 nucleotides align to TRBD2. Looked up from germline, CDR1 is SGHNT and CDR2 is YYREEE (reference sequence). The CDR3 runs to 17 residues. V lost 0 bases, J lost 6 bases, and 13 bases stayed unmatched. This CDR3 reads CASSLAGGRGLGDTQYF. The CDR3 DNA follows: TGTGCCAGCAGCTTGGCCGGCGGGAGAGGGCTGGGGGATACGCAGTATTTT.

As to this clone: Different DNA sequences within this sample yield the same CDR3. V and J are TRBV2 and TRBJ1-1; weak D call: TRBD1 (5 bases). From germline, CDR1 is SNHLY and CDR2 FYNNEI. Trimming shortened V by 5 bases and J by 3 bases, and 22 bases separated the two germline ends. The CDR3 has 17 amino acids. CDR3 sequence: CASSITGVGGEDTEAFF. In nucleotides, the CDR3 is TGTGCCAGCAGTATTACCGGGGTGGGGGGGGAGGACACTGAAGCTTTCTTT.

This chain connects TRBV19 to TRBJ1-5; TRBD1 matches at 9 bases. In germline, CDR1 is LNHDA, CDR2 SQIVND (reference sequence). The V gene end was trimmed by 2 bases and the J gene end by 1 base; junction bases not matched to a gene: 6. The CDR3 loop spans 17 amino acids. CDR3 in DNA: TGTGCCAGTAGTATAAGGACAGGGGCGTTCAGCAATCAGCCCCAGCATTTT. Translated, it gives CASSIRTGAFSNQPQHF.

The J gene is TRBJ2-1, the V gene TRBV4-1, with 7 bases matching TRBD2. Per germline, CDR1 MGHRA and CDR2 YSYEKL. The CDR3 covers 20 residues. Trimming took 6 bases from V and 1 from J; bases not matched to a gene: 21. CDR3 coding DNA: TGCGCCAGCAGACGGACTCTACCAGCGGGACGGCAGTCGTCCTACAATGAGCAGTTCTTC. Translation: CASRRTLPAGRQSSYNEQFF.

The chain joins TRBV7-9 to TRBJ2-5; D is undetermined. The CDR3 is 12 amino acids. CDR1 is SEHNR and CDR2 is FQNEAQ in the germline V gene (reference sequence). V was clipped by 5 bases and J by 5 bases, with 9 bases between them. The CDR3, as DNA: TGTGCCAGCAGCCAAAATCGGGAGACCCAGTACTTC. It yields the protein CASSQNRETQYF.

V is TRBV3-1 (or the pseudogene TRBV3-2) and J is TRBJ2-1, with 7 positions matching TRBD1. The CDR3 length is 15 residues. The V gene end was trimmed by 5 bases and the J gene end by 5 bases; junction bases not matched to a gene: 9. In germline, CDR1 is LGHDT, CDR2 YNNKEL (reference sequence). The CDR3 bases are TGTGCCAGCAGCAAGGGACAGCAAGCAAACAATGAGCAGTTCTTC. Amino acid sequence: CASSKGQQANNEQFF.